The subject of this entry is one T cell receptor beta chain. Its binding antigen is unknown. Within one base of it there is no much larger clone, and no base qualities were kept. The data belong to a study of Ad26.COV2.S vaccination and SARS-CoV-2 variants (dated by TCRdb to about 2021). Looking at the study overall: Vaccine-arm donors were drawn from COV1001, a multicentre, randomized, double-blind, placebo-controlled phase I-IIa trial of Ad26.COV2.S in healthy adults. Dosing of Ad26.COV2.S was intramuscular, at either 5x10^10 or 1x10^11 viral particles, delivered as one shot or as two shots spaced 56 days apart. TCRbeta repertoire sequencing was used to assess the specificity and breadth of SARS-CoV-2-reactive T cell receptors after Ad26.COV2.S vaccination. The TCR-sequenced set comprised approximately 32 samples: approximately 19 Ad26.COV2.S vaccine recipients, 5 placebo recipients and 8 SARS-CoV-2 convalescent individuals. Participants in the trial were split at random into five groups of five each, receiving low-dose or high-dose Ad26.COV2.S once or twice, or else placebo on both occasions. Investigators remained blinded to trial group allocation during experiments and outcome assessment. Study-wide conclusions, independent of this receptor: Comparing responses between vaccine doses or regimens was not something the study was powered to do. Vaccine and placebo recipients had comparable non-spike TCR breadth, which fits with the vaccine containing only spike. After vaccination, spike-specific CD8+ and CD4+ T cell responses were reported to show substantial breadth. Spike-specific TCR breadth was higher in Ad26.COV2.S recipients than in placebo recipients (P = 0.0014). It was noted by the authors that total T cell responses may have been underestimated by the TCR breadth and depth analyses.

What this sample's treatment or condition label stands for: roughly 18 received Ad26.COV2.S at low or high dose, single or two shots; about 5 received placebo; per-sample allocation not given. Repertoires of vaccine and placebo recipients were sequenced from samples taken on day 63 after the first injection. Cohort 1b enrolled about 25 adults aged 18-55 years at a single site in Boston, USA, between 29 July and 7 August 2020. Ad26.COV2.S consisted of a replication-incompetent adenovirus type 26 vector by which a prefusion-stabilized SARS-CoV-2 spike protein from the original Wuhan strain was expressed. The CDR3 holds 14 amino acids from the cysteine to the phenylalanine. Only CDR3 DNA is held: 42 bases, read in frame from base 1. The germline V gene (reference sequence) supplies CDR1 SGHNT and CDR2 YYREEE. V is cut back by 0 bases and J by 9 bases, with 5 bases in the junction unmatched. TCRbeta CDR3 regions were sequenced with the immunoSEQ Assay. After extraction, genomic DNA underwent amplification by bias-controlled multiplex PCR, followed by high-throughput sequencing. Concerning the study's data processing: To quantify the absolute abundance of every unique TCRbeta CDR3 region, sequences were collapsed and filtered. T cell fraction was estimated by normalizing TCRbeta template counts to usable DNA, with usable DNA measured through amplification of reference genes found in all nucleated cells. Repertoire TCRs were annotated as SARS-CoV-2-specific by exact matching of V gene, CDR3 amino acid sequence and J gene to a known reactive TCR set. The reference SARS-CoV-2 TCR set was obtained from MIRA and was filtered for enrichment in COVID-19-positive ImmuneCODE repertoires, whereby public or cross-reactive TCRs were removed. Drawing on the MIRA antigens, annotated TCRs were analysed further at the level of specific ORF or position within ORF. Breadth was defined as the number of annotated unique rearrangements divided by the total number of unique productive rearrangements, and depth was defined as the summed frequency of the annotated unique rearrangements. Group comparisons of TCR breadth used two-sided Wilcoxon rank-sum tests. Imported from immuneACCESS, the table was reduced by TCRdb to in-frame sequences with V and J called. These copies leave out some clones; in studies compared against another copy, an unresolved V gene accounts for under half, and the cause of the remainder is not known. V and J calls and clone size are as listed in that table; D and trimming were resolved from the DNA. The sample data list roughly 320,000 clones, and around 87% of these were observed just once. The ten largest make up 3.4% of the sample.

Here the chain combines TRBV5-4 and TRBJ2-1; 8 bases in the middle match TRBD2. Material: peripheral blood, obtained in a trial of Ad26.COV2.S vaccine versus placebo. This clonotype was obtained from a person between 18 and 65 years old who received the Ad26.COV2.S COVID-19 vaccine or a placebo. CDR3 reads: CASSLERGTGEQFF. The DNA sequence is as follows: TGTGCCAGCAGCTTGGAGCGGGGGACGGGTGAGCAGTTCTTC.